The 28 T cell receptor beta chains below were found in one sample sequenced in a study of regulatory T cells in long-lasting Graves disease. The sample's time point: persistent/refractory GD, antithyroid drugs over 5 years with positive TRAb. Making the TCR library involved RNA that had been extracted from PBMCs. CDR3-region Arm-PCR and iRepertoire HTBI primers produced the TCR beta libraries. TCRdb reanalysed the multiplex PCR reads using MiXCR and keeps one entry per CDR3 protein. The repertoire holds over 650,000 distinct CDR3 sequences, with about 32% as singletons. The specimen comprised peripheral blood mononuclear cells (PBMCs), sampled when the disease was refractory, from a patient treated with antithyroid drugs. The receptors were sampled from a female donor with Graves disease.

A remark on this clonotype: A junction end diverges from the germline sequence, so it may reflect a read error. This chain links TRBV6-2 or TRBV6-3 with TRBJ1-1; 9 bases fit TRBD1. The CDR3 sequence is 14 residues long. CDR1 MNHEY and CDR2 SVGEGT come from the germline V gene. CDR3: CASSEYGTGFQAFF. Written as DNA, the CDR3 is TGCGCCAGCAGTGAGTACGGGACAGGGTTTCAAGCTTTCTTT.

The rearrangement joins TRBV19 to TRBJ2-7, with TRBD1 matching 7 bases. This CDR3 has 15 residues. CDR1 LNHDA and CDR2 SQIVND come from the germline V gene (reference sequence). Unmatched junction bases numbered 13, after V lost 7 bases and J lost 4 bases. CDR3 amino acids: CASTLSKGAPYEQYF. The CDR3 DNA follows: TGTGCCAGTACCCTCTCGAAGGGGGCACCATACGAGCAGTACTTC.

The chain uses TRBV12-5 and TRBJ2-7; 8 bases line up with TRBD2. Germline assignment: CDR1 LGHNT and CDR2 FRNRAP. The V gene end was trimmed by 7 bases and the J gene end by 1 base; junction bases not matched to a gene: 12. The CDR3 totals 16 residues. DNA for the CDR3: TGTGCTAGTGCTCCCGCGCGGGCTAGCGGGTCCTACGAGCAGTACTTC. Protein product: CASAPARASGSYEQYF. The complete variable domain, with remaining parts taken from reference TRBV12-5 and TRBJ2-7, reads DARVTQTPRHKVTEMGQEVTMRCQPILGHNTVFWYRQTMMQGLELLAYFRNRAPLDDSGMPKDRFSAEMPDATLATLKIQPSEPRDSAVYFCASAPARASGSYEQYFGPGTRLTVT.

This clonotype turned up a few times. The chain has TRBV5-1 and TRBJ1-1, with D maybe TRBD1 (6 bases). This CDR3 region has 16 residues. Germline V gene data show CDR1 as SGHRS and CDR2 as YFSETQ. The ends were cut back, 3 bases at V and 5 bases at J, with 20 bases in the middle. CDR3 protein: CASSSGEGGGRTEAFF. The CDR3 DNA sequence: TGCGCCAGCAGCTCCGGCGAGGGGGGAGGTCGGACTGAAGCTTTCTTT.

The chain recombines TRBV7-3 with TRBJ2-7, with 12 positions matching TRBD1. The CDR3 totals 21 residues. Germline lookup yields CDR1 SGHTA and CDR2 FQGTGA. V lost 5 bases, J lost 4 bases, and 24 bases stayed unmatched. Written as DNA, the CDR3 is TGTGCCAGCAGCCCCGGGGACAGGGGGCGACACGGGAAAACCGACCTTTACGAGCAGTACTTC. Encoded protein: CASSPGDRGRHGKTDLYEQYF.

This clonotype was counted many times. This rearrangement joins TRBV19 to TRBJ1-4, with D possibly TRBD1 on 5 matching bases. The CDR3 runs to 15 residues. Deletions cut 1 base from V and 7 bases from J, with 13 bases between. The V gene's germline CDR1 is LNHDA and CDR2 SQIVND (reference sequence). As DNA, the CDR3 is TGTGCCAGTAGTATAGCCGCTCAGGGAAGTGAAAAACTGTTTTTT. The encoded protein is CASSIAAQGSEKLFF.

The chain uses TRBV10-3 and TRBJ1-5; tentatively, D is TRBD1 (6 bases). Germline values: CDR1 ENHRY, CDR2 SYGVKD. CDR3 size: 19 residues. V shed 2 bases and J shed 5 bases, with 25 bases lying between them. This chain's CDR3 is CAISERPGASGATHQPQHF. The CDR3, as DNA: TGTGCCATCAGTGAGCGCCCGGGGGCTTCGGGGGCAACCCATCAGCCCCAGCATTTT.

The CDR3 bases are TGTGCCATCAGCTCGGAAAACTCGCAGCAGCCCCAGCATTTT. Encoded protein: CAISSENSQQPQHF. V is TRBV10-3 and J is TRBJ1-5; unclear D gene. Germline V gives CDR1 ENHRY, CDR2 SYGVKD. The V gene lost 6 bases and the J gene lost 7 bases, with 16 bases spanning the gap. The CDR3 extends over 14 amino acids.

The chain is built from TRBV6-1 and TRBJ1-5, with D perhaps TRBD1 (5 bases). Deletions cut 6 bases from V and 5 bases from J, with 14 bases between. The CDR3 has 14 amino acids. CDR1 is MNHNS, CDR2 SASEGT, per germline. The CDR3 region is CASSRGTSYQPQHF. The CDR3 region has the DNA TGTGCCAGCAGCCGCGGGACCTCATATCAGCCCCAGCATTTT.

This clonotype was counted ten times or more. The genes are TRBV6-1 and TRBJ2-7, with 11 bases matching TRBD2. CDR1 and CDR2 from the germline V gene are MNHNS and SASEGT. The CDR3 has 16 amino acids. J gave up 3 bases and V 0 bases, and 4 bases lay outside the gene matches. CDR3 in amino acids: CASSEATTSGIYEQYF. CDR3 bases: TGTGCCAGCAGTGAAGCAACGACTAGCGGGATCTACGAGCAGTACTTC.

Remarks on this clonotype: At one of its ends the junction is not consistent with the germline gene, which may arise from a read error. The chain links TRBV4-1 to TRBJ2-2, with TRBD2 as a possible D gene (5 bases). The CDR3 runs 16 residues. Germline CDR1 and CDR2: MGHRA and YSYEKL. The CDR3 DNA is TGCGCCAGCAGCCAAGAGAGAGCGGCTAACACCGGGGAGCTGTCTTTT. Its protein product is CASSQERAANTGELSF.

V and J are TRBV3-1 and TRBJ2-5; D is ambiguous. In germline, CDR1 is LGHDT, CDR2 YNNKEL (reference sequence). Deletions cut 4 bases from V and 5 bases from J, with 17 bases between. CDR3 length equals 15 residues. The CDR3 spells CASSRRSIASETQYF. In nucleotides, the CDR3 is TGTGCCAGCAGCCGCCGTAGCATAGCCTCCGAGACCCAGTACTTC.

This clonotype was seen a handful of times. The gene calls are TRBV27 and TRBJ2-7; 9 bases align to TRBD1. Germline-derived CDR1 and CDR2 are MNHEY and SMNVEV (reference sequence). The CDR3 is made up of 15 amino acids. V gave up 2 bases and J gave up 4 bases; unmatched junction bases: 6. CDR3 sequence: CASSLRDRAGYEQYF. In DNA, the CDR3 is TGTGCCAGCAGTTTAAGGGACAGGGCGGGATACGAGCAGTACTTC.

This chain connects TRBV15 to TRBJ1-5; no clear D gene. Germline V gene sequence: CDR1 LNHNV, CDR2 YYDKDF (reference sequence). This CDR3 spans 15 amino acids. The germline V and J ends were trimmed by 0 bases and 0 bases, with 6 bases remaining between them. CDR3 protein: CATSRERNSNQPQHF. The CDR3 DNA reads as TGTGCCACCAGCAGAGAGAGGAATAGCAATCAGCCCCAGCATTTT.

The gene calls are TRBV5-1 and TRBJ1-1; 7 positions agree with TRBD1. The V gene's germline CDR1 is SGHRS and CDR2 YFSETQ. Unmatched junction bases numbered 10, after V lost 4 bases and J lost 7 bases. CDR3 length: 14 amino acids. CDR3 DNA: TGCGCCAGCAGCGCTCTCGGGACAGCTGATGAAGCTTTCTTT. Its translation is CASSALGTADEAFF. Filled out from reference TRBV5-1 and TRBJ1-1, the complete variable domain reads KAGVTQTPRYLIKTRGQQVTLSCSPISGHRSVSWYQQTPGQGLQFLFEYFSETQRNKGNFPGRFSGRQFSNSRSEMNVSTLELGDSALYLCASSALGTADEAFFGQGTRLTVV.

In regard to this clonotype: The junction departs from the called germline gene at one end, perhaps through a read error. V is TRBV28 and J is TRBJ1-6; possibly TRBD1 for D (5 bases). Germline loops: CDR1 MDHEN, CDR2 SYDVKM. The CDR3 contains 15 residues. The CDR3 loop reads CASSLGGSYDSPLHF. CDR3 nucleotide sequence: TGTGCCAGCAGTTTGGGGGGATCCTATGATTCACCCCTCCACTTT.

CDR3 coding DNA: TGTGCCACCAGCAGCCGGGGGGGCTGGAATCAGCCCCAGCATTTT. Its translation is CATSSRGGWNQPQHF. The V and J genes are TRBV15 and TRBJ1-5; a possible D gene is TRBD1 (6 bases). Trimming took off 3 bases at V and 4 bases at J, with 13 bases between the two ends. The CDR3 is 15 residues long. In germline, CDR1 is LNHNV, CDR2 YYDKDF (reference sequence).

The rearrangement joins TRBV30 to TRBJ1-5, with 9 bases identical to TRBD1. The CDR3 runs to 15 residues. Trimming cost V 1 base and J 3 bases; bases outside gene matches: 4. Germline V lookup: CDR1 GTSNPN, CDR2 SVGIG (reference sequence). The CDR3 protein is CAWSAGQGYNQPQHF. For the CDR3, the DNA is TGTGCCTGGAGTGCAGGACAGGGGTACAATCAGCCCCAGCATTTT.

The chain combines TRBV29-1 with TRBJ1-4; D possibly corresponds to TRBD1 (5 bases). Per the germline V gene, CDR1 is SQVTM and CDR2 is ANQGSEA. There are 11 residues in the CDR3. Trimming left V 7 bases short and J 7 bases short, with 10 bases between. The CDR3 region has the DNA TGCAGCGGAGGGGAGATTGAAAAACTGTTTTTT. Its translation is CSGGEIEKLFF.

This clonotype was seen repeatedly, ten times or more. V usage is TRBV11-2 and J usage is TRBJ2-7; 11 nucleotides align to TRBD2. The CDR3 consists of 17 residues. CDR1 and CDR2 from the germline V gene are SGHAT and FQNNGV. Trimming took 1 base from V and 3 from J; bases not matched to a gene: 8. DNA of the CDR3: TGTGCCAGCAGCTTAGTATTGCGGGGACTAGCGGACTACGAGCAGTACTTC. It encodes CASSLVLRGLADYEQYF.

This clonotype was detected a few times. The rearrangement links TRBV5-1 to TRBJ2-5; TRBD1 aligns across 10 bases. CDR3 size: 14 residues. J gave up 5 bases and V 5 bases, and 6 bases lay outside the gene matches. CDR1 is SGHRS and CDR2 is YFSETQ in the germline V gene. The CDR3 reads CASSGQGGVETQYF. DNA of the CDR3: TGCGCCAGCAGTGGACAGGGGGGTGTCGAGACCCAGTACTTC.

The gene calls are TRBV3-1 and TRBJ1-2; 10 bases align to TRBD1. In germline, CDR1 is LGHDT, CDR2 YNNKEL (reference sequence). Germline trimming cut 3 bases from V and 3 bases from J; bases unmatched to any gene: 7. CDR3 length equals 16 residues. The CDR3: CASSHPDRGQHYGYTF. CDR3 coding DNA: TGTGCCAGCAGCCACCCTGACAGGGGGCAACACTATGGCTACACCTTC.

This clonotype was observed a handful of times. V is TRBV6-2 or TRBV6-3 and J is TRBJ1-2, with a possible D match to TRBD1 (5 bases). V was trimmed by 4 bases and J by 8 bases, leaving 17 bases between them. The germline gives CDR1 MNHEY, CDR2 SVGEGT. The length of the CDR3 is 14 residues. The CDR3 region is CASSWGLPIRGYTF. DNA of the CDR3: TGTGCCAGCAGTTGGGGACTACCTATACGCGGCTACACCTTC.

This clonotype was found many times. V and J are TRBV11-2 and TRBJ2-5; TRBD2 aligns across 8 bases. Germline values: CDR1 SGHAT, CDR2 FQNNGV. The CDR3 extends over 16 amino acids. With V trimmed by 5 bases and J by 6 bases, 14 bases remained unmatched. CDR3 sequence: CASSNTGSSGSKTQYF. The CDR3 nucleotides read TGTGCCAGCAGCAACACAGGTTCTAGCGGGTCGAAGACCCAGTACTTC.

V and J are TRBV3-1 and TRBJ2-3; D remains unclear. The CDR3 sequence is 14 residues long. Germline V lookup: CDR1 LGHDT, CDR2 YNNKEL (reference sequence). V lost 4 bases and J 4 bases, leaving 12 bases between the germline ends. The CDR3 protein is CASSLPITPDTQYF. The CDR3 bases are TGTGCCAGCAGCCTTCCGATAACTCCAGATACGCAGTATTTT.

This rearrangement joins TRBV7-3 to TRBJ1-3, with 9 nucleotides matching TRBD1. The V segment lost 2 bases and the J segment 10 bases; nucleotides outside the gene matches: 3. This CDR3 has 13 amino acids. Germline V gene sequence: CDR1 SGHTA, CDR2 FQGTGA. The CDR3 is CASSLGGQGTIYF. The CDR3 DNA follows: TGTGCCAGCAGCTTAGGGGGACAGGGAACCATATATTTT.

This clonotype has just one count. V is TRBV7-3 and J is TRBJ1-1; possibly TRBD1 for D (5 bases). Trimming removed 4 bases from V and 4 bases from J, with 13 bases in between. The V gene's germline CDR1 is SGHTA and CDR2 FQGTGA. The CDR3 has 14 amino acids. CDR3 sequence (DNA): TGTGCCAGCAGCTACGTCCCTGGGGGCACTGAAGCTTTCTTT. This sequence encodes CASSYVPGGTEAFF.

This chain connects TRBV9 to TRBJ1-2, with 10 bases matching TRBD1. CDR1 is SGDLS and CDR2 is YYNGEE in the germline V gene. The trim removed 4 bases at V and 9 bases at J, leaving 12 bases unmatched. There are 15 residues in the CDR3. The CDR3 region is CASSPYTGTGVRYTF. As DNA, the CDR3 is TGTGCCAGCAGCCCTTATACCGGGACAGGGGTTCGCTACACCTTC.